Listed below are T cell receptor beta chains from one sample, sequenced in a study of radiation and T cells in renal cell carcinoma. Some clones are missing from TCRdb's copy, which holds only in-frame ones; the method was immunoSEQ multiplex PCR. Found here are 97,000 or so clones, 84% of them singletons; the top ten hold less than 7.5%. The source material was blood, sampled from a patient whose treatment included radiotherapy and nephrectomy. Receptor source: a man aged 55-75 years with renal cell carcinoma. Both conserved end residues are part of each CDR3. Fields, in order: V gene, J gene, clone size, D gene, CDR3 protein, CDR3 DNA. A D gene is named only where the DNA matches it firmly. Only some rows state a clone size, as once, few, many or a class for expanded clones.

V gene: TRBV5-1
J gene: TRBJ1-2
clone size: NA
D gene: TRBD1
CDR3 protein: CASSLDGQDLSGYTF
CDR3 DNA: TGCGCCAGCAGCTTGGACGGACAGGACCTTAGCGGCTACACCTTC

V gene: TRBV28
J gene: TRBJ2-7
clone size: NA
D gene: TRBD1
CDR3 protein: CANFCAGGGSYEQYF
CDR3 DNA: TGTGCCAATTTCTGTGCAGGGGGTGGCTCCTACGAGCAGTACTTC

V gene: TRBV10-2
J gene: TRBJ2-7
clone size: NA
D gene: NA
CDR3 protein: CASGQWEAGRYEQYF
CDR3 DNA: TGCGCCAGCGGGCAGTGGGAGGCGGGACGGTACGAGCAGTACTTC

V gene: TRBV28
J gene: TRBJ2-2
clone size: NA
D gene: NA
CDR3 protein: CASSLWGGANTGELFF
CDR3 DNA: TGTGCCAGCAGTTTATGGGGCGGAGCGAACACCGGGGAGCTGTTTTTT

V gene: TRBV15
J gene: TRBJ2-3
clone size: NA
D gene: NA
CDR3 protein: CATTPKWKALDTQYF
CDR3 DNA: TGTGCCACCACTCCAAAATGGAAGGCCCTGGATACGCAGTATTTT

V gene: TRBV27
J gene: TRBJ2-1
clone size: NA
D gene: NA
CDR3 protein: CASSPNSVEQFF
CDR3 DNA: TGTGCCAGCAGCCCAAATAGCGTTGAGCAGTTCTTC

V gene: TRBV28
J gene: TRBJ2-1
clone size: NA
D gene: NA
CDR3 protein: CASSPVGPAFGINEQFF
CDR3 DNA: TGTGCCAGCAGTCCCGTCGGACCGGCTTTTGGTATCAATGAGCAGTTCTTC

V gene: TRBV6-1
J gene: TRBJ1-4
clone size: NA
D gene: TRBD1
CDR3 protein: CASSDYGTVNEKLFF
CDR3 DNA: TGTGCCAGCAGTGACTACGGGACAGTCAATGAAAAACTGTTTTTT

V gene: TRBV10-3
J gene: TRBJ1-5
clone size: NA
D gene: NA
CDR3 protein: CAISEAGAPQPQHF
CDR3 DNA: TGTGCCATCAGTGAAGCCGGGGCTCCTCAGCCCCAGCATTTT

V gene: TRBV2
J gene: TRBJ2-7
clone size: NA
D gene: TRBD2
CDR3 protein: CASSGASGSEQYF
CDR3 DNA: TGTGCCAGCAGTGGTGCTAGCGGGAGCGAGCAGTACTTC

V gene: TRBV5-1
J gene: TRBJ1-3
clone size: few
D gene: TRBD1
CDR3 protein: CASSSGGFTGNTIYF
CDR3 DNA: TGCGCCAGCAGCTCAGGGGGATTTACTGGAAACACCATATATTTT

V gene: TRBV30
J gene: TRBJ1-1
clone size: NA
D gene: NA
CDR3 protein: CAWRSRPGSNWGEAFF
CDR3 DNA: TGTGCCTGGAGGTCCCGGCCAGGAAGTAATTGGGGTGAAGCTTTCTTT

V gene: TRBV29-1
J gene: TRBJ1-5
clone size: NA
D gene: TRBD1
CDR3 protein: CSVVPGQGQPQHF
CDR3 DNA: TGCAGCGTTGTCCCGGGACAGGGTCAGCCCCAGCATTTT

V gene: TRBV27
J gene: TRBJ2-3
clone size: NA
D gene: TRBD2
CDR3 protein: CASSLAGGVPDTQYF
CDR3 DNA: TGTGCCAGCAGTTTGGCGGGAGGGGTTCCAGATACGCAGTATTTT

V gene: TRBV5-5
J gene: TRBJ2-7
clone size: NA
D gene: NA
CDR3 protein: CASSLRTYEQYF
CDR3 DNA: TGTGCCAGCAGCTTGAGAACCTACGAGCAGTACTTC

V gene: TRBV5-6
J gene: TRBJ1-1
clone size: NA
D gene: NA
CDR3 protein: CASNRAPMNTEAFF
CDR3 DNA: TGTGCCAGCAACAGGGCCCCCATGAACACTGAAGCTTTCTTT

V gene: TRBV2
J gene: TRBJ1-1
clone size: many
D gene: NA
CDR3 protein: CASNQRGTDTEAFF
CDR3 DNA: TGTGCCAGCAACCAAAGGGGGACGGACACTGAAGCTTTCTTT

V gene: TRBV10-2
J gene: TRBJ2-6
clone size: once
D gene: NA
CDR3 protein: CASSEGWANVLTF
CDR3 DNA: TGCGCCAGCAGTGAGGGCTGGGCCAACGTCCTGACTTTC

V gene: TRBV11-3
J gene: TRBJ2-5
clone size: NA
D gene: TRBD1
CDR3 protein: CASSPGTGKETQYF
CDR3 DNA: TGTGCCAGCAGCCCCGGGACAGGGAAAGAGACCCAGTACTTC

V gene: TRBV14
J gene: TRBJ1-3
clone size: NA
D gene: NA
CDR3 protein: CASSQLIAYGNTIYF
CDR3 DNA: TGTGCCAGCAGCCAACTTATTGCGTATGGAAACACCATATATTTT

V gene: TRBV11-2
J gene: TRBJ2-3
clone size: NA
D gene: NA
CDR3 protein: CASSFGGPDTQYF
CDR3 DNA: TGTGCCAGCAGCTTTGGGGGTCCAGATACGCAGTATTTT

V gene: TRBV5-1
J gene: TRBJ2-7
clone size: NA
D gene: TRBD1
CDR3 protein: CASSSQGQRSYEQYF
CDR3 DNA: TGCGCCAGCAGCTCTCAGGGACAGAGATCCTACGAGCAGTACTTC

V gene: TRBV30
J gene: TRBJ2-7
clone size: NA
D gene: TRBD1
CDR3 protein: CAWSRDRGNEQYF
CDR3 DNA: TGTGCCTGGAGTCGGGACAGGGGTAACGAGCAGTACTTC

V gene: TRBV28
J gene: TRBJ1-2
clone size: NA
D gene: NA
CDR3 protein: CASSLGGYGYTF
CDR3 DNA: TGTGCCAGCAGTTTAGGGGGCTATGGCTACACCTTC

V gene: TRBV28
J gene: TRBJ2-1
clone size: NA
D gene: NA
CDR3 protein: CASEGDNEQFF
CDR3 DNA: TGTGCCAGCGAGGGGGACAATGAGCAGTTCTTC

V gene: TRBV6-1
J gene: TRBJ2-7
clone size: NA
D gene: NA
CDR3 protein: CASSAGRLYEQYF
CDR3 DNA: TGTGCCAGCAGTGCAGGCAGACTCTACGAGCAGTACTTC

V gene: TRBV10-3
J gene: TRBJ1-1
clone size: NA
D gene: NA
CDR3 protein: CAISDLKGGNTEAFF
CDR3 DNA: TGTGCCATCAGTGATTTAAAAGGTGGGAACACTGAAGCTTTCTTT

V gene: TRBV7-2
J gene: TRBJ1-5
clone size: NA
D gene: NA
CDR3 protein: CASSTHVSVQPQHF
CDR3 DNA: TGTGCCAGCAGCACTCATGTTTCGGTTCAGCCCCAGCATTTT

V gene: TRBV27
J gene: TRBJ2-7
clone size: NA
D gene: TRBD2
CDR3 protein: CASSSPNTSGKKLGRSEQYF
CDR3 DNA: TGTGCCAGCAGCTCCCCGAATACTAGCGGGAAAAAACTAGGTCGGTCCGAGCAGTACTTC

V gene: TRBV7-3
J gene: TRBJ1-4
clone size: NA
D gene: NA
CDR3 protein: CASSLVPGRKKLFF
CDR3 DNA: TGTGCCAGCAGCTTAGTTCCAGGGCGGAAAAAACTGTTTTTT

V gene: TRBV7-9
J gene: TRBJ2-1
clone size: NA
D gene: TRBD2
CDR3 protein: CASSFGLAAGIEQFF
CDR3 DNA: TGTGCCAGCAGCTTCGGACTAGCTGCGGGAATTGAGCAGTTCTTC

V gene: TRBV30
J gene: TRBJ2-2
clone size: NA
D gene: NA
CDR3 protein: CAWSLGGVRELFF
CDR3 DNA: TGTGCCTGGAGTCTAGGAGGGGTACGGGAGCTGTTTTTT

V gene: TRBV6-1
J gene: TRBJ2-1
clone size: NA
D gene: TRBD2
CDR3 protein: CASSEARTSGRAPGLF
CDR3 DNA: TGTGCCAGCAGTGAAGCGAGGACTAGCGGGAGGGCCCCCGGGCTCTTC

V gene: TRBV19
J gene: TRBJ1-2
clone size: once
D gene: NA
CDR3 protein: CASRADRDYGYTF
CDR3 DNA: TGTGCCAGTAGGGCGGACAGAGACTATGGCTACACCTTC

V gene: TRBV18
J gene: TRBJ1-1
clone size: NA
D gene: NA
CDR3 protein: CASSPQGGRAEAFF
CDR3 DNA: TGTGCCAGCTCACCACAGGGGGGCCGGGCTGAAGCTTTCTTT

V gene: TRBV15
J gene: TRBJ2-2
clone size: NA
D gene: NA
CDR3 protein: CATSRELVNSFGELFF
CDR3 DNA: TGTGCCACCAGCAGAGAACTAGTCAACTCATTCGGGGAGCTGTTTTTT

V gene: TRBV5-1
J gene: TRBJ2-5
clone size: NA
D gene: NA
CDR3 protein: CASSLDKHRTQYF
CDR3 DNA: TGCGCCAGCAGCTTAGATAAGCACAGGACCCAGTACTTC

V gene: TRBV25-1
J gene: TRBJ2-1
clone size: NA
D gene: NA
CDR3 protein: CASSASRFTYNEQFF
CDR3 DNA: TGTGCCAGCAGCGCCAGCCGCTTTACTTACAATGAGCAGTTCTTC

V gene: TRBV28
J gene: TRBJ1-2
clone size: NA
D gene: NA
CDR3 protein: CASSSSSEGSYGYTF
CDR3 DNA: TGTGCCAGCAGTTCCTCCTCAGAGGGCAGCTATGGCTACACCTTC

V gene: TRBV7-9
J gene: TRBJ2-7
clone size: NA
D gene: NA
CDR3 protein: CASSYGDSYEQYF
CDR3 DNA: TGTGCCAGCAGCTACGGAGACAGTTATGAGCAGTACTTC

V gene: TRBV28
J gene: TRBJ2-2
clone size: NA
D gene: NA
CDR3 protein: CASSSDIGRGTGELFF
CDR3 DNA: TGTGCCAGCAGTTCTGACATTGGCCGAGGCACCGGGGAGCTGTTTTTT

V gene: TRBV27
J gene: TRBJ1-1
clone size: NA
D gene: TRBD1
CDR3 protein: CASSLYTGGTEAFF
CDR3 DNA: TGTGCCAGCAGTTTATATACAGGGGGCACTGAAGCTTTCTTT

V gene: TRBV2
J gene: TRBJ2-7
clone size: NA
D gene: NA
CDR3 protein: CASGGGVYEQYF
CDR3 DNA: TGTGCCAGCGGTGGGGGCGTCTACGAGCAGTACTTC

V gene: TRBV4-1
J gene: TRBJ2-5
clone size: once
D gene: TRBD2
CDR3 protein: CASSQAGTRQETQYF
CDR3 DNA: TGCGCCAGCAGCCAAGCCGGGACTAGGCAAGAGACCCAGTACTTC

V gene: TRBV10-3
J gene: TRBJ1-1
clone size: once
D gene: NA
CDR3 protein: CAISVAGTEAFF
CDR3 DNA: TGTGCCATCAGTGTGGCAGGGACTGAAGCTTTCTTT

V gene: TRBV28
J gene: TRBJ2-6
clone size: NA
D gene: NA
CDR3 protein: CASSLFSGANVLTF
CDR3 DNA: TGTGCCAGCAGTCTTTTCTCTGGGGCCAACGTCCTGACTTTC

V gene: TRBV28
J gene: TRBJ1-4
clone size: few
D gene: NA
CDR3 protein: CASSLMGSGNEKLFF
CDR3 DNA: TGTGCCAGCAGTTTAATGGGCTCGGGGAATGAAAAACTGTTTTTT

V gene: TRBV11-2
J gene: TRBJ2-1
clone size: NA
D gene: NA
CDR3 protein: CASSFPGNEQFF
CDR3 DNA: TGTGCCAGCAGCTTCCCAGGCAATGAGCAGTTCTTC

V gene: TRBV2
J gene: TRBJ1-2
clone size: NA
D gene: TRBD1
CDR3 protein: CASRTGTAFNYGYTF
CDR3 DNA: TGTGCCAGCAGAACAGGGACAGCCTTTAACTATGGCTACACCTTC

V gene: TRBV27
J gene: TRBJ2-5
clone size: NA
D gene: TRBD2
CDR3 protein: CASSLGTGGQETQYF
CDR3 DNA: TGTGCCAGCAGTTTAGGTACGGGGGGACAAGAGACCCAGTACTTC

V gene: TRBV5-8
J gene: TRBJ1-5
clone size: NA
D gene: NA
CDR3 protein: CASSSDSSNQPQHF
CDR3 DNA: TGTGCCAGCAGCTCGGACAGTTCTAATCAGCCCCAGCATTTT

V gene: TRBV28
J gene: TRBJ2-7
clone size: NA
D gene: NA
CDR3 protein: CASRPGPYEQYF
CDR3 DNA: TGTGCCAGCAGGCCAGGGCCTTACGAGCAGTACTTC

V gene: TRBV6-6
J gene: TRBJ2-2
clone size: NA
D gene: NA
CDR3 protein: CASSSLDMTELFF
CDR3 DNA: TGTGCCAGCAGTTCCCTCGACATGACGGAGCTGTTTTTT

V gene: TRBV4-3
J gene: TRBJ1-1
clone size: NA
D gene: TRBD1
CDR3 protein: CASSQSRDSPDLKAFF
CDR3 DNA: TGCGCCAGCAGCCAATCTCGGGACAGCCCAGACCTTAAAGCTTTCTTT

V gene: TRBV5-1
J gene: TRBJ1-4
clone size: NA
D gene: NA
CDR3 protein: CASSLTHRDGNEKLFF
CDR3 DNA: TGCGCCAGCAGCTTAACACACCGGGACGGGAATGAAAAACTGTTTTTT